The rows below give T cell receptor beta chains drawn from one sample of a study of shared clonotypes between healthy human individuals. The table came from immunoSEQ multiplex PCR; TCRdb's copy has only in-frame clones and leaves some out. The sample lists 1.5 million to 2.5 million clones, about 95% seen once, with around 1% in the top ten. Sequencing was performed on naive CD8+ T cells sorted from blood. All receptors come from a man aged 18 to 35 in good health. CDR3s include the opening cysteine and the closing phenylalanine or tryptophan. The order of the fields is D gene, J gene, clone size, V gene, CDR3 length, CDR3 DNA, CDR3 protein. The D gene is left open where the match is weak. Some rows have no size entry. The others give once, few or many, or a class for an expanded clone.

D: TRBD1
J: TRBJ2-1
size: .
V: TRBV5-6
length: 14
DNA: TGTGCCAGCAGCCTGGACAGGGGTTACAATGAGCAGTTCTTC
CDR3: CASSLDRGYNEQFF

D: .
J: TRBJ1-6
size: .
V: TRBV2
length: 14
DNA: TGTGCCAGCAGCATGGACAGCGGCGGTTCACCCCTCCACTTT
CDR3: CASSMDSGGSPLHF

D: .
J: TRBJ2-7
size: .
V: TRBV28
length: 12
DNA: TGTGCCAGCAGCAACAGGGCCTACGAGCAGTACTTC
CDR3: CASSNRAYEQYF

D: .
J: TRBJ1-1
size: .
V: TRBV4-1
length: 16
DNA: TGCGCCAGCAGCCAAGATGGGCAGGACCCCCTTGGTGAAGCTTTCTTT
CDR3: CASSQDGQDPLGEAFF

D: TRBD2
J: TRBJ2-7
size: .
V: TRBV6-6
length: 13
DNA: TGTGCCAGCAGTCGGCTAGCGGTGAACGAGCAGTACTTC
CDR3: CASSRLAVNEQYF

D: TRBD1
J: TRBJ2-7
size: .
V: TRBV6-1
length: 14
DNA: TGTGCCAGCAGTAAAGGGACAGATCAAAACGAGCAGTACTTC
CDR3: CASSKGTDQNEQYF

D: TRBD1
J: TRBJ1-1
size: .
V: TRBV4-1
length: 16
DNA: TGCGCCAGCAGCCGAGGATCAACAGGGGTGTACACTGAAGCTTTCTTT
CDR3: CASSRGSTGVYTEAFF

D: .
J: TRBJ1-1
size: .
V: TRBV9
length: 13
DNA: TGTGCCAGCAGCGTAGCTCAGGGCGCTGAAGCTTTCTTT
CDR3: CASSVAQGAEAFF

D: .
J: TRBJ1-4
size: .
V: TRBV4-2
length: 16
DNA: TGTGCCAGCAGCCAAGAATGGCCTGCAACTAATGAAAAACTGTTTTTT
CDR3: CASSQEWPATNEKLFF

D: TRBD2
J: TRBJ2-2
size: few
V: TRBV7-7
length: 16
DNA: TGTGCTAGCAGCGACTGGACTAGCGGGGCGCCCGGGGAGCTGTTTTTT
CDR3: CASSDWTSGAPGELFF

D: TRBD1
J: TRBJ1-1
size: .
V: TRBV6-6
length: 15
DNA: TGTGCCAGCAGTTATAATCGACAGGGGGACACTGAAGCTTTCTTT
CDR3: CASSYNRQGDTEAFF

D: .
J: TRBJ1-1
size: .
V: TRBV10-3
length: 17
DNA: TGTGCCATCAGTGAGTCCTTAATAGCGGGGGGGATGGCTGAAGCTTTCTTT
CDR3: CAISESLIAGGMAEAFF

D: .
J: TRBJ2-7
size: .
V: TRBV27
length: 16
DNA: TGTGCCAGCAGTTTAGGAATATCACGACTGGCGGGGGAGCAGTACTTC
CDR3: CASSLGISRLAGEQYF

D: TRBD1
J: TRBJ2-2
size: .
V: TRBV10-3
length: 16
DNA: TGTGCCATCAGCGGCGAGGGACAGACTAACACCGGGGAGCTGTTTTTT
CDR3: CAISGEGQTNTGELFF

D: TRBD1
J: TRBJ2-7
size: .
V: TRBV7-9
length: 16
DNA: TGTGCCAGCAGCTACCCCGACAGGGGGCATGGATACGAGCAGTACTTC
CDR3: CASSYPDRGHGYEQYF

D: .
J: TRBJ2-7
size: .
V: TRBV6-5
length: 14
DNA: TGTGCCAGCAGTCTCCGGGCCACTGGCAACGAGCAGTACTTC
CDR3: CASSLRATGNEQYF

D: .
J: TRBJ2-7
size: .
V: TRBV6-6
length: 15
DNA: TGTGCCAGCAGACTAGAGGCCGGGGTTGCCTACGAGCAGTACTTC
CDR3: CASRLEAGVAYEQYF

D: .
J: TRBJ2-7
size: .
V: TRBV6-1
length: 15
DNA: TGTGCCAGCAGTCCCTGGGGGACTTCACCCTACGAGCAGTACTTC
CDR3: CASSPWGTSPYEQYF

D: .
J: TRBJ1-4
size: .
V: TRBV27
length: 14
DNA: TGTGCCAGCAGTTTATCGTGGGGTGGAGAAAAACTGTTTTTT
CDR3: CASSLSWGGEKLFF

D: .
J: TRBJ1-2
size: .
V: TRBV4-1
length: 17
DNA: TGCGCCAGCAGCCAAGAAGCTAGCGCCCGTCTTTGGTATGGCTACACCTTC
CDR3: CASSQEASARLWYGYTF

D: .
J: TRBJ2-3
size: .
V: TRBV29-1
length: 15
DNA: TGCAGCGTTGAAGATCTGGGGGGACACACAGATACGCAGTATTTT
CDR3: CSVEDLGGHTDTQYF

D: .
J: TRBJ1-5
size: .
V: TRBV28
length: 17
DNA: TGTGCCAGCAGTTTAGCTAGGGGACATCGGCTCAATCAGCCCCAGCATTTT
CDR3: CASSLARGHRLNQPQHF

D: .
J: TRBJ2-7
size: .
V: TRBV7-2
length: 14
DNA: TGTGCCAGCAGCCAGGAGACAGTACGCTACGAGCAGTACTTC
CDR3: CASSQETVRYEQYF

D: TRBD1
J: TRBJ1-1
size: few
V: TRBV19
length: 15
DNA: TGTGCCAGTAGTAGGGCAGGGGGGGTCGGCACTGAAGCTTTCTTT
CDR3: CASSRAGGVGTEAFF

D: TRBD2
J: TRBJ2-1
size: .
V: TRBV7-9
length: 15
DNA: TGTGCCAGCAGCCATTCTAGCGGGCCCTACAATGAGCAGTTCTTC
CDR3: CASSHSSGPYNEQFF

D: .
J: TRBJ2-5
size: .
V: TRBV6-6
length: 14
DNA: TGTGCCAGCAGTTACTCCCCGGGAGAAGAGACCCAGTACTTC
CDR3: CASSYSPGEETQYF

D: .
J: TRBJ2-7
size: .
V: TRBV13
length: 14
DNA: TGTGCCAGCAGCTTATCTGACAGTCTCTACGAGCAGTACTTC
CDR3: CASSLSDSLYEQYF

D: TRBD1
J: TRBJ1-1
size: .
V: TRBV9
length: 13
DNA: TGTGCCAGCAGCGGCAGGGGGTCCACTGAAGCTTTCTTT
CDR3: CASSGRGSTEAFF

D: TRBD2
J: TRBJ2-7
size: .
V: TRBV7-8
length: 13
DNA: TGTGCCAGCGCGGGACTAGCGGACCACGAGCAGTACTTC
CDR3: CASAGLADHEQYF

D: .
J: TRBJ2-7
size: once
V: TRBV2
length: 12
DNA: TGTGCCAGCTTGGACACCTCCTACGAGCAGTACTTC
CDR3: CASLDTSYEQYF

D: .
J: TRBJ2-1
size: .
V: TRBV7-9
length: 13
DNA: TGTGCCAGCAGGTTGTCTAGCCACAATGAGCAGTTCTTC
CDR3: CASRLSSHNEQFF

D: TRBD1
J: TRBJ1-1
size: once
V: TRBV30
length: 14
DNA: TGTGCCTGGAGTACGACAGGGCTGAACACTGAAGCTTTCTTT
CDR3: CAWSTTGLNTEAFF

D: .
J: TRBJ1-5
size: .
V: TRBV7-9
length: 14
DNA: TGTGCCAGCAGCTCTGTCGGTAGCAATCAGCCCCAGCATTTT
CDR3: CASSSVGSNQPQHF

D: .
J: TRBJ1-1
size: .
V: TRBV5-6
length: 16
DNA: TGTGCCAGCAGCTTAACACCGACACCCTCGGGGACTGAAGCTTTCTTT
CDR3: CASSLTPTPSGTEAFF

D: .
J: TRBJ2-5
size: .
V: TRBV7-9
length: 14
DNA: TGTGCCAGCAGTCCCACAGGGCCAGATGAGACCCAGTACTTC
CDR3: CASSPTGPDETQYF

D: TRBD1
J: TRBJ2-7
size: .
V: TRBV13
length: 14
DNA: TGTGCCAGCAGCTTCGGACAGGGGGTCGACGAGCAGTACTTC
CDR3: CASSFGQGVDEQYF

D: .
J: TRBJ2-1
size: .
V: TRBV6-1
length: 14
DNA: TGTGCCAGCAGTGAAGTCGGGGCCTACAATGAGCAGTTCTTC
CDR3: CASSEVGAYNEQFF

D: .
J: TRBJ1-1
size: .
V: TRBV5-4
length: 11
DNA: TGTGCCAGCAGGGGCGGCACTGAAGCTTTCTTT
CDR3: CASRGGTEAFF

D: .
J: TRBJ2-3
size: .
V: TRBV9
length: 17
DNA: TGTGCCAGCAGCTCTTCTCCGGGGCGCCTAAACACAGATACGCAGTATTTT
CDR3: CASSSSPGRLNTDTQYF

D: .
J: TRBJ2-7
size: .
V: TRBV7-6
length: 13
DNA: TGTGCCAGCAGCAGTCAGGGGAGGGACGAGCAGTACTTC
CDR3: CASSSQGRDEQYF

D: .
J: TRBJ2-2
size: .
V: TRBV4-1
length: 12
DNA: TGCGCCAGCAGCCAGTTGATCGGGGAGCTGTTTTTT
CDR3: CASSQLIGELFF

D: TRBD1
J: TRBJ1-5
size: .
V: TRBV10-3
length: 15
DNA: TGTGCCATCAGTGAGGACAGGGGGGAGGATCAGCCCCAGCATTTT
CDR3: CAISEDRGEDQPQHF

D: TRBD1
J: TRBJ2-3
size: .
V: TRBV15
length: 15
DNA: TGTGCCACCGCCCCGGGACAGGGGGGCACAGATACGCAGTATTTT
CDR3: CATAPGQGGTDTQYF

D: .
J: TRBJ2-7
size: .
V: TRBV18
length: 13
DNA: TGTGCCAGCTCAGGGGATAGCTCCTACGAGCAGTACTTC
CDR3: CASSGDSSYEQYF

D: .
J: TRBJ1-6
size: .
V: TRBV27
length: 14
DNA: TGTGCCAGCAGTTGGACTACGCTTAATTCACCCCTCCACTTT
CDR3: CASSWTTLNSPLHF

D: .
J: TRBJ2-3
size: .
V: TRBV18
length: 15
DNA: TGTGCCAGCTCACCACCGAGCAGGGCCGGAGATACGCAGTATTTT
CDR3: CASSPPSRAGDTQYF

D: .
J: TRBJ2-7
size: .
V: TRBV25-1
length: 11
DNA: TGTGCCAGCAGTCCCCTTTACGAGCAGTACTTC
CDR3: CASSPLYEQYF

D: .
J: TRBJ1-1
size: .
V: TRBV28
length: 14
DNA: TGTGCCAGCAGTTTGAGAGGGGTTGGCGCTGAAGCTTTCTTT
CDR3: CASSLRGVGAEAFF

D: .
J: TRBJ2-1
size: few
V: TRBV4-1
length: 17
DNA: TGCGCCAGCAGATCCCGGGACATTCCCCATCCAGACAATGAGCAGTTCTTC
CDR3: CASRSRDIPHPDNEQFF

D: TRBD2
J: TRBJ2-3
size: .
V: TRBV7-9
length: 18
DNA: TGTGCCAGCAGCTTTTTAACTAGCGGGAGTATCGGCACAGATACGCAGTATTTT
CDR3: CASSFLTSGSIGTDTQYF

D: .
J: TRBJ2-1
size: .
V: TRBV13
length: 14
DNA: TGTGCCAGCAGCTTGCTAGGGAACCACAATGAGCAGTTCTTC
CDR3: CASSLLGNHNEQFF

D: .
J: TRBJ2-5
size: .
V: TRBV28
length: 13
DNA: TGTGCCAGCAGTTTTGGAGGAAAAGAGACCCAGTACTTC
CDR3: CASSFGGKETQYF

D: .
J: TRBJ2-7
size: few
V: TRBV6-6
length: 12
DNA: TGTGCCAGCAGTTACTGGCCCTACGAGCAGTACTTC
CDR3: CASSYWPYEQYF